A selection of T cell receptor beta chains follows, all from one sample in a study of control samples from healthy donors and cancer patients. Generated by immunoSEQ multiplex PCR, the TCRdb table keeps only in-frame clones and is missing some. The repertoire includes under 450,000 clones, around 90% of them detected once, and approximately 6.3% sits in the top ten. Specimen: PBMCs. The receptors shown here come from a man aged 35 to 55 with head and neck cancer. CDR3s include the opening cysteine and the closing phenylalanine or tryptophan. D genes are given only for firm matches. A clone size is listed for some rows: how often the clone was seen (once, few, many), or a class if it is expanded.

d_call | j_call | v_call | clone_size | cdr3_nt | cdr3_aa
. | TRBJ2-7 | TRBV21-1 | . | TGTGCCAGCAGCAAAGCGAGGACCTACTCCTACGAGCAGTACTTC | CASSKARTYSYEQYF
. | TRBJ2-7 | TRBV20-1 | once | TGCAGTGCTAGTTCCGAGCGGGACGAGCAGTACTTC | CSASSERDEQYF
TRBD2 | TRBJ2-7 | TRBV30 | . | TGTGCCTGGAGTAGTCTAGCGGGGGCCTACGAGCAGTACTTC | CAWSSLAGAYEQYF
TRBD1 | TRBJ1-2 | TRBV7-9 | . | TGTGCCAGCAGCCCCGGGACAGGATATGGCTACACCTTC | CASSPGTGYGYTF
. | TRBJ1-3 | TRBV27 | . | TGTGCCAGCAGTTTATCATATGGGGACCTCTCTGGAAACACCATATATTTT | CASSLSYGDLSGNTIYF
TRBD1 | TRBJ1-4 | TRBV19 | . | TGTGCCAGCTCGAATTCAGGGGGTATACTGTTTTTT | CASSNSGGILFF
TRBD1 | TRBJ2-3 | TRBV3-1/TRBV3-2 | . | TGTGCCAGCAGCCAAAGAGGGACAGGTAGCACAGATACGCAGTATTTT | CASSQRGTGSTDTQYF
. | TRBJ2-1 | TRBV12-3/TRBV12-4 | . | TGTGCCAGCAGTAGGGACATTGAGCAGTTCTTC | CASSRDIEQFF
TRBD1 | TRBJ1-5 | TRBV28 | few | TGTGCCAGCAGAGAAAGACAGGGGATTGCGAGCAATCAGCCCCAGCATTTT | CASRERQGIASNQPQHF
TRBD1 | TRBJ1-1 | TRBV19 | . | TGTGCCAGTAGGAGGGACAGGGACATAGCTGAAGCTTTCTTT | CASRRDRDIAEAFF
TRBD2 | TRBJ2-1 | TRBV27 | . | TGTGCCAGCAGTTCCGGGGGAGGGCGGGGTTACAATGAGCAGTTCTTC | CASSSGGGRGYNEQFF
. | TRBJ1-2 | TRBV28 | . | TGTGCCAGCAGTTTATTTTATCCGGACCGGAACTATGGCTACACCTTC | CASSLFYPDRNYGYTF
TRBD1 | TRBJ1-2 | TRBV6-5 | . | TGTGCCAGCACCTCACGGACAGGGGATAATGGTGGCTACACCTTC | CASTSRTGDNGGYTF
. | TRBJ2-1 | TRBV28 | . | TGTGCCAGCAGTTTGCCTCACAAATCCTACAATGAGCAGTTCTTC | CASSLPHKSYNEQFF
. | TRBJ2-2 | TRBV5-1 | . | TGCGCCAGCAGCTTTTTAGCGGCCCTGAACACCGGGGAGCTGTTTTTT | CASSFLAALNTGELFF
TRBD1 | TRBJ1-5 | TRBV18 | . | TGTGCCAGCTCACCGGGGACAGGGGTTTATCAGCCCCAGCATTTT | CASSPGTGVYQPQHF
. | TRBJ1-1 | TRBV11-2 | . | TGTGCCAGCAGCTTAGATCTGTCTGGCGGCACTGAAGCTTTCTTT | CASSLDLSGGTEAFF
TRBD2 | TRBJ2-1 | TRBV24-1 | . | TGTGCCACCAGTGACCCTCTTAGCGGGAGAGGGAATGAGCAGTTCTTC | CATSDPLSGRGNEQFF
. | TRBJ1-3 | TRBV4-1 | . | TGCGCCAGCAGCCTCCAAGCGATATCGGGCACTGGAAACACCATATATTTT | CASSLQAISGTGNTIYF
. | TRBJ1-2 | TRBV6-5 | . | TGTGCCAGCAGTTACACGGTAGCAGGTGATGGCTACACCTTC | CASSYTVAGDGYTF
TRBD1 | TRBJ1-1 | TRBV5-5 | once | TGTGCCAGCAGCACCAGACAGGGAAACACTGAAGCTTTCTTT | CASSTRQGNTEAFF
. | TRBJ2-2 | TRBV5-1 | . | TGCGCCAGCAGCTTGGCTTCCCTCGGGGAGCTGTTTTTT | CASSLASLGELFF
TRBD2 | TRBJ2-7 | TRBV6-1 | . | TGTGCCAGCAGAGAAGGAGGCAGCGGGGTGTACGAGCAGTACTTC | CASREGGSGVYEQYF
TRBD1 | TRBJ1-6 | TRBV7-2 | . | TGTGCCAGCAGCCAGGGACAGGGGTCGTTTTTGTCACCCCTCCACTTT | CASSQGQGSFLSPLHF
. | TRBJ1-1 | TRBV27 | . | TGTGCCAGCAGCGGAGGTGGGAGAGGCACTGAAGCTTTCTTT | CASSGGGRGTEAFF
TRBD1 | TRBJ1-1 | TRBV9 | . | TGTGCCAGCAGCGTAGAAGGGACAGGGTGGACTGAAGCTTTCTTT | CASSVEGTGWTEAFF
. | TRBJ1-5 | TRBV19 | few | TGTGCCAGTAGTTCCCGGGGGGCAGGGAGCATAAGGAGCAATCAGCCCCAGCATTTT | CASSSRGAGSIRSNQPQHF
. | TRBJ2-2 | TRBV28 | . | TGTGCCAGCAGGGAAGGGGCCTCGAACACCGGGGAGCTGTTTTTT | CASREGASNTGELFF
TRBD1 | TRBJ1-3 | TRBV29-1 | . | TGCAGCGTTGAGACCGGGACAGCTGGAAACACCATATATTTT | CSVETGTAGNTIYF
. | TRBJ1-5 | TRBV11-2 | . | TGTGCCAGCAGCTTAGCGGGGGGATATGAGCAGCCCCAGCATTTT | CASSLAGGYEQPQHF
TRBD2 | TRBJ2-3 | TRBV29-1 | . | TGCAGCGTCCCGACTAGCGGGAGCACAGATACGCAGTATTTT | CSVPTSGSTDTQYF
TRBD1 | TRBJ2-2 | TRBV24-1 | . | TGTGCCACCAGTGGCCTAGTTACAGGGGAAGTGGAGCTGTTTTTT | CATSGLVTGEVELFF
. | TRBJ2-1 | TRBV5-4 | once | TGTGCCAGCAGCTTGGCCGAGTCCACGCTCTCCTACAATGAGCAGTTCTTC | CASSLAESTLSYNEQFF
TRBD2 | TRBJ2-3 | TRBV2 | . | TGTGCCAGCAGGGAGCGGGGGGGCCCAGATACGCAGTATTTT | CASRERGGPDTQYF
. | TRBJ2-2 | TRBV7-3 | few | TGTGCCAGCAGCTTAACCGGGGCGGACACCGGGGAGCTGTTTTTT | CASSLTGADTGELFF
. | TRBJ1-2 | TRBV9 | . | TGTGCCAGCAGCGACTTTAACTATGGCTACACCTTC | CASSDFNYGYTF
TRBD2 | TRBJ2-3 | TRBV10-1 | . | TGCGCCAGCAGTGATACTAGCGGGGTCACAGATACGCAGTATTTT | CASSDTSGVTDTQYF
TRBD2 | TRBJ2-3 | TRBV27 | . | TGTGCCAGCAGTTCCGGGACTAGCGGGAGGGCAACAGATACGCAGTATTTT | CASSSGTSGRATDTQYF
TRBD1 | TRBJ1-6 | TRBV5-1 | . | TGCGCCAGCAGCTTGGGACAGGGGGCTTCACCCCTCCACTTT | CASSLGQGASPLHF
. | TRBJ1-1 | TRBV4-1 | . | TGCGCCAGCAGCCCAGTTGCGGGACCCCTGAACACTGAAGCTTTCTTT | CASSPVAGPLNTEAFF
. | TRBJ1-5 | TRBV2 | few | TGTGCCAGCAGTGTATTTAGCAATCAGCCCCAGCATTTT | CASSVFSNQPQHF
. | TRBJ1-1 | TRBV5-4 | . | TGTGCCAGCAGCTTTGGCAGGCCGAACACTGAAGCTTTCTTT | CASSFGRPNTEAFF
. | TRBJ2-1 | TRBV12-3/TRBV12-4 | once | TGTGCCAGCAGTGCCAGGGTCAATGAGCAGTTCTTC | CASSARVNEQFF
. | TRBJ1-2 | TRBV11-2 | . | TGTGCCAGCAGCTTAGGTCGGACTAACTATGGCTACACCTTC | CASSLGRTNYGYTF
. | TRBJ2-2 | TRBV7-6 | . | TGTGCCAGCAGCCCATGGGGCGGAGCGAACACCGGGGAGCTGTTTTTT | CASSPWGGANTGELFF
TRBD2 | TRBJ2-1 | TRBV7-2 | . | TGTGCCAGCAGTCTTAGCGGGACACCCTACAATGAGCAGTTCTTC | CASSLSGTPYNEQFF
. | TRBJ2-5 | TRBV27 | . | TGTGCCAGCAGTTTCACCTCAGCTCAAGAGACCCAGTACTTC | CASSFTSAQETQYF
. | TRBJ2-6 | TRBV6-2/TRBV6-3 | once | TGTGCCAGCAGTCGACCCCAAATTACTGGGGCCAACGTCCTGACTTTC | CASSRPQITGANVLTF
TRBD1 | TRBJ2-7 | TRBV19 | . | TGTGCCAGTAGTTTTAACAGGGGTAGCGAGCAGTACTTC | CASSFNRGSEQYF
. | TRBJ1-4 | TRBV30 | . | TGTGCCTGGAATCGACAGGTTAATGAAAAACTGTTTTTT | CAWNRQVNEKLFF
. | TRBJ1-4 | TRBV19 | . | TGTGCCAGCAAGGGCGACAGACAGAGTCGTAATGAAAAACTGTTTTTT | CASKGDRQSRNEKLFF
. | TRBJ1-5 | TRBV7-8 | . | TGTGCCAGCAGCTTTCCCGGGAATCAGCCCCAGCATTTT | CASSFPGNQPQHF
TRBD1 | TRBJ2-2 | TRBV3-1/TRBV3-2 | . | TGTGCCAGCAGCCAAGATAACCACAGGGGGACCGGGGAGCTGTTTTTT | CASSQDNHRGTGELFF